This T cell receptor beta chain was recovered during a study of cytomegalovirus exposure and HLA in healthy donors (dated by TCRdb to the late 2010s). Regarding the research as a whole: An earlier analysis of around 600 of the donors reported 276 Gb of sequence data and 117 million unique TCR beta sequences from 150 million to 200 million T cells. To decide whether each TCR beta V gene segment behaved as functional or pseudogenic, an earlier analysis of over 500 of the donors relied on high-throughput TCR beta sequencing. Alongside the repertoire data, information on donor age, sex, ethnicity and CMV serostatus was compiled. To predict cytomegalovirus infection status, the study brought together high-throughput TCR immunosequencing, statistical association of individual TCRs with disease status, and machine learning. An early release covering approximately 600 HLA-typed donors comprised about 310 gigabases of sequencing data and 65 million to 100 million unique TCR sequences. The study aimed to test whether cataloging public T cell receptors could reveal signatures of past pathogen exposure. Rather than using new phenotypic data, the later analysis identified candidate immune exposures from TCR beta sequences and from how often those sequences occurred across donors. In a later analysis, previously published TCR beta repertoires from 550 to 750 donors were re-analyzed and high-resolution HLA genotyping was added so that TCR occurrence patterns could be studied. A later genetic analysis took genome-wide SNP genotypes for about 65% of the 666 donors and used that subset as a discovery cohort. Five DR-DQ haplotypes were treated as single units for association and clustering because of strong linkage in the cohort. Using immunosequencing, the study profiled T cell repertoires from 500 to 800 subjects and related those repertoires to cytomegalovirus serostatus. HLA typing included class I and class II loci at four-digit resolution. Typing coverage varied by locus: roughly 629-640 donors for A, B, C, DRB1 and DQB1; 500 to 550 for DQA1; about 600 for DPA1; 450 to 480 for DPB1. A separate validation cohort of roughly 120 different subjects was used in addition to the approximately 640-subject first cohort. Of the approximately 400 genotyped donors, roughly 80% fell in the genetic ancestry cluster associated with self-reported Caucasian donors. Every discovery cohort repertoire had been produced on one sequencing platform. Among several hundred genotyped donors of the cohort, an average of about 240,000 unique TCR beta nucleotide sequences was sequenced per donor, of which approximately 19% were non-productive.

Study-wide findings and limitations: CMV serostatus was the only immune exposure information available for the cohort. A later analysis found that most CMV-associated TCR beta chains appeared HLA-restricted, with HLA associations seemingly driven largely by CMV exposure. A total of 150 to 200 TCR beta chains were listed by the study as associated with cytomegalovirus. The classifier was reported to diagnose cytomegalovirus status with high specificity and sensitivity in both the original and validation cohorts. Most TCR sequences were seen in very few donors, while some public TCRs were found in many individuals. Broadly in line with IMGT annotations, most TCR beta V segments showed up in productive rearrangements about 87% or about 30% of the time in an earlier analysis of 587 of the donors. Assigning TCR associations to individual alleles was difficult when HLA alleles, especially DR and DQ, strongly co-occurred. In a later analysis, HLA-associated TCR beta chains showed more clonal expansion and lower generation probabilities than non-associated chains that were equally common. Specific HLA alleles were associated with over 15,000 TCR beta sequences at a false discovery rate of 0.05 in a later analysis. A group of highly shared sequence variants was considered likely to be a technical artifact of the sequencing pipeline. A further reported finding was that TCR beta sequences accurately predicted the HLA-A and HLA-B alleles for most subjects in the first cohort. In vitro tests confirmed that a few of the cytomegalovirus-associated TCR beta chains recognize cytomegalovirus antigens. Because counts were too low, 15 to 20 rarely observed V segments, including chromosome 9 orphons, were left out of the earlier analysis of approximately 580 of the donors. In a later genetic analysis, a missense DCLRE1C variant was associated with V-gene and J-gene trimming of TCR beta chains, and the association was replicated in an independent cohort. In a later analysis, the rate of TCR association differed among HLA loci, with DRB1 alleles having the most associated TCRs and HLA-C alleles having the fewest. The authors suggested that the approach could potentially be generalized to other disease states and immunological phenotypes. The presence/absence analyses assumed that sequencing depth was roughly uniform across donors, and that assumption may not be true. Some IMGT-functional V segments, including TRBV6-2 and TRBV6-3, could not be told apart with the 87-base-pair reads, so those segments were excluded. Because HLA typing was unavailable for some donors at each locus, only the typed subset was used in association tests. Only TCR beta chains were sequenced in this cohort, and the absence of alpha or paired-chain data limited detectable features. According to a later genetic analysis, donors in an Asian-associated ancestry cluster had fewer N-insertions in productive TCRs than the approximately 700-donor mean. Linkage disequilibrium might explain the correlated functional status among segregating V segments, but an unknown experimental factor could not be ruled out. According to a later analysis, parvovirus B19, influenza, CMV and Epstein-Barr virus appeared linked to several top co-occurrence clusters.

For CDR1 and CDR2, the germline V gene lists SGDLS and YYNGEE. Including cysteine and phenylalanine, the CDR3 has 14 amino acids. This entry keeps only the CDR3 DNA: 42 bases, framed from base 1. The V end loses 0 bases and the J end loses 2 bases, and a stretch of 8 bases separates them. The cohort comprised several hundred healthy bone marrow donors. At the time of sampling, all cohort members were nominally healthy, though unrecorded immune exposures were likely present. The donor tested CMV seropositive, placing the donor among the 290 or so seropositive members of the cohort. A peripheral blood sample was provided by each donor, and peripheral blood mononuclear cells were used for TCR beta sequencing. The Qiagen DNeasy Blood Extraction Kit was used to extract genomic DNA from the blood cell samples. This clone appeared once. No antigen is known for it. Qualities for individual bases were not recorded, and no much larger clone is one base off.

The protocol used for the library was the immunoSEQ multiplex PCR assay. A mixture of 60 forward primers for TCR Vbeta segments and 13 reverse primers for TCR Jbeta segments was used in the multiplex PCR. Amplification of the CDR3 region of rearranged TCR beta genes was performed with a multiplex PCR assay on genomic DNA. Amplified TCR beta libraries were sequenced as 87-base-pair reads on the Illumina HiSeq System. Regarding the original processing steps: In a later analysis, 80 million or so unique TCR beta chains were counted across the approximately 620 repertoires, and some 10 million of these chains were shared by at least two donors. A nearest-neighbor algorithm error-corrected the raw reads and collapsed the reads into unique sequences, merging closely related sequences to remove PCR and sequencing errors. V, D and J gene segments were assigned by aligning CDR3 sequences to IMGT reference sequences. For a sequence to be retained, at least a six-nucleotide match to both a V gene segment and a J gene segment was required. A rearrangement counted as productive if the CDR3 had no stop codons and remained in frame with V and J, and every other rearrangement counted as non-productive. Following IMGT convention, CDR3 was defined as the stretch from the second conserved V-encoded cysteine up to the conserved J-encoded phenylalanine. The earlier analysis of 500 to 650 of the donors excluded any sequence lacking an unambiguous match to a single V gene segment. An earlier analysis of just under 600 of the donors called V segments functional above 56.7% productive rearrangements and segregating when the between-donor standard deviation exceeded 5%. A statistical classification framework was built for diagnosing cytomegalovirus status from the catalog of TCR beta chain sequences. In a later analysis, V and J genes were assigned by comparing TCR nucleotide sequences against IMGT/GENE-DB human TR gene sequences. In a later analysis, CDR3 sequences and most-parsimonious VDJ recombination scenarios were assigned using the TCRdist pipeline. In a later analysis, every TCR beta chain was defined by the combination of its CDR3 amino acid sequence and its V-gene family, and reads without a unique V-gene family were dropped. In a later analysis, some 600 highly shared, low-generation-probability nucleotide sequences were removed to address suspected cross-contamination and a sequencing artifact. In a later analysis, a clonal expansion index was calculated for each public chain from normalized within-repertoire ranks of inferred template counts. In a later analysis, generation probabilities were computed using a VDJ recombination model fitted to out-of-frame rearrangements, and the results were checked against IGoR. Hypergeometric tests were used in a later analysis to score TCR-TCR, TCR-HLA and TCR-CMV co-occurrence, with a repertoire-size bias correction applied to the TCR pairs. In a later analysis, false discovery rates were estimated by permuting HLA or CMV assignments 20 times. In a later analysis, co-occurring TCRs were grouped with DBSCAN, and TCRdist sequence similarity was added when clustering was performed within HLA-allele-positive subsets. Co-occurrence clustering excluded repertoires with fewer than 30,000 or more than 120,000 public chains, plus five with anomalous nucleotide sharing. TCRdb carries this immuneACCESS record with in-frame sequences only. Its versions omit some clonotypes, under half of them owing to an unresolved V gene in the studies checked, with the rest unexplained. The DNA was the basis for D and trimming; V, J and clone size are from that table. Counted in this sample were about 210,000 clones; over 80% of them appeared once. About 6.4% of the sample belongs to the ten largest clones.

This clonotype was obtained from a man in his forties or fifties in good health and CMV-seropositive. The chain is assembled from TRBV9 and TRBJ1-2; matching of 5 bases hints at TRBD1 as the D gene. What was sequenced was PBMCs. The encoded CDR3 is CASSVAAGNYGYTF. The sequence in DNA is TGTGCCAGCAGCGTAGCGGCAGGGAACTATGGCTACACCTTC.